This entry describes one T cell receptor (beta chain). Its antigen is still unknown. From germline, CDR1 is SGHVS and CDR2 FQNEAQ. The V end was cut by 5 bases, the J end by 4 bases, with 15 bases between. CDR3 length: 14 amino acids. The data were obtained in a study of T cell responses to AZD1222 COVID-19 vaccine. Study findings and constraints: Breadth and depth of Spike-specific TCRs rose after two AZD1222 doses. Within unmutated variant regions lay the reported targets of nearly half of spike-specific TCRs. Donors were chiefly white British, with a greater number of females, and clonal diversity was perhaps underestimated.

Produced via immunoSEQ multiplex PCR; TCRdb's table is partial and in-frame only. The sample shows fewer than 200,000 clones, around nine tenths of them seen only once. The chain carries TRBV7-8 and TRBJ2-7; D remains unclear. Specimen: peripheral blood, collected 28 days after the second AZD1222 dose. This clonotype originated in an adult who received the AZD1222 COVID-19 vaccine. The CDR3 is CASSAQVAVYEQYF. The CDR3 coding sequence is TGTGCCAGCAGCGCCCAAGTAGCCGTTTACGAGCAGTACTTC.